The 3 T cell receptor beta chains below come from one sample, sequenced in a study of Graves' ophthalmopathy and Graves' hyperthyroidism. Amplification targeted the TCR beta CDR3 regions, with RNA transcripts as the source material. The first-round RT-PCR employed HTBI primers together with the Qiagen OneStep RT-PCR kit. A multiplex PCR was then performed as the second round. One entry per CDR3 protein, called by TCRdb with MiXCR from the multiplex PCR reads. The table includes about 620,000 distinct CDR3 sequences, 22% detected once. Source material: peripheral blood. The source is a woman aged 18-30 years with stable Graves' hyperthyroidism. Some clones in this sample may be carry-over from other donors' samples.

This clonotype appeared many times. The V gene is TRBV13, the J gene TRBJ2-7; 15 bases are shared with TRBD2. The length of the CDR3 is 16 residues. Germline assignment: CDR1 PRHDT and CDR2 FYEKMQ (reference sequence). The trim removed 3 bases at V and 7 bases at J, leaving 7 bases unmatched. CDR3 sequence (DNA): TGTGCCAGCAGCTTTGGCGGGACTAGCGGGAGGTATGAGCAGTACTTC. It encodes CASSFGGTSGRYEQYF.

At least ten counts were recorded for this clonotype. V usage is TRBV12-3 or TRBV12-4 and J usage is TRBJ1-1; D perhaps matches TRBD1 (5 bases). The CDR3 length is 13 residues. V lost 2 bases and J lost 4, with 8 bases in between. CDR3 amino acids: CASSLSGSTEAFF. The CDR3 DNA is TGTGCCAGCAGTTTATCAGGGTCCACTGAAGCTTTCTTT.

This clonotype came up a few times. The chain has TRBV11-2 and TRBJ2-2, with a possible D match to TRBD2 (5 bases). This CDR3 region has 15 residues. Germline assignment: CDR1 SGHAT and CDR2 FQNNGV. Trimming took 4 bases from V and 1 from J, leaving 10 bases between them. CDR3: CASSSRVLNTGELFF. In DNA form, the CDR3 reads TGTGCCAGCAGCTCGAGGGTGCTGAACACCGGGGAGCTGTTTTTT.